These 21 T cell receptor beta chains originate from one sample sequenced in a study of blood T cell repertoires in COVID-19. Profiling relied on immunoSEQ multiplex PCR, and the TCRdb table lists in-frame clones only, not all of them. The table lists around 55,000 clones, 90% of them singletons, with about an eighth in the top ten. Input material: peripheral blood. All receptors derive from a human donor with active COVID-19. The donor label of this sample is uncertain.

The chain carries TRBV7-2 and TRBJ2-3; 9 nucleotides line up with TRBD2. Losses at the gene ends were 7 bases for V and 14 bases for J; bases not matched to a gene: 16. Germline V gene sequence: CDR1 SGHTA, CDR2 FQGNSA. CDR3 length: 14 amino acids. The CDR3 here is CASKMGAGGAGRYF. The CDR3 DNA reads TGTGCCAGCAAAATGGGAGCGGGGGGCGCCGGGCGGTATTTT. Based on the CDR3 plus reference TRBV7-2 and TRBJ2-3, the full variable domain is GAGVSQSPSNKVTEKGKDVELRCDPISGHTALYWYRQSLGQGLEFLIYFQGNSAPDKSGLPSDRFSAERTGGSVSTLTIQRTQQEDSAVYLCASKMGAGGAGRYFGPGTRLTVL.

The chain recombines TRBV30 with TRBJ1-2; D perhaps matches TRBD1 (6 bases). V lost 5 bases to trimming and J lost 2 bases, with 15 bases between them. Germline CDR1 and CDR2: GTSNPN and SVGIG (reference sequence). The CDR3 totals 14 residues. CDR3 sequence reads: CAWGTKQGNYGYTF. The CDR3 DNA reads TGTGCCTGGGGAACCAAACAGGGCAACTATGGCTACACCTTC. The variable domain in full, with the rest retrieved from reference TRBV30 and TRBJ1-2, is SQTIHQWPATLVQPVGSPLSLECTVEGTSNPNLYWYRQAAGRGLQLLFYSVGIGQISSEVPQNLSASRPQDRQFILSSKKLLLSDSGFYLCAWGTKQGNYGYTFGSGTRLTVV.

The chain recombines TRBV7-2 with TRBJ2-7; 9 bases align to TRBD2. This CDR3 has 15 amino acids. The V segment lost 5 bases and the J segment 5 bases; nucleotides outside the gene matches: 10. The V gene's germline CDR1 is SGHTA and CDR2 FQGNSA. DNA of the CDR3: TGTGCCAGCAGCCCCCGGATAGCGGGAGTCCACGAGCAGTACTTC. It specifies CASSPRIAGVHEQYF.

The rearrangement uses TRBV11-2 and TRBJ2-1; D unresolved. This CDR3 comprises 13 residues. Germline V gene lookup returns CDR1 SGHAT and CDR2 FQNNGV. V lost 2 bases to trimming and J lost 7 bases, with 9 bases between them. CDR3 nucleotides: TGTGCCAGCAGCTTACTCCGCGGAAATGAGCAGTTCTTC. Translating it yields CASSLLRGNEQFF.

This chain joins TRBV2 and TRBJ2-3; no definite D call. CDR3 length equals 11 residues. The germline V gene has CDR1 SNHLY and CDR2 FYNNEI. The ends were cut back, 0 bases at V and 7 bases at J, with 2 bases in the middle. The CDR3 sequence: CASSEANTQYF. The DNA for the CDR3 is TGTGCCAGCAGTGAAGCTAATACGCAGTATTTT. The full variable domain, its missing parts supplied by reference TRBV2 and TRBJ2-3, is EPEVTQTPSHQVTQMGQEVILRCVPISNHLYFYWYRQILGQKVEFLVSFYNNEISEKSEIFDDQFSVERPDGSNFTLKIRSTKLEDSAMYFCASSEANTQYFGPGTRLTVL.

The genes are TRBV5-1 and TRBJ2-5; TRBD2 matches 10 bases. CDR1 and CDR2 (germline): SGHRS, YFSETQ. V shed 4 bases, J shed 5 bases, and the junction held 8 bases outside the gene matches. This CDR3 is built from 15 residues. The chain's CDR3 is CASSVGTSDRETQYF. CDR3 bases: TGCGCCAGCAGCGTTGGGACTAGCGATAGGGAGACCCAGTACTTC.

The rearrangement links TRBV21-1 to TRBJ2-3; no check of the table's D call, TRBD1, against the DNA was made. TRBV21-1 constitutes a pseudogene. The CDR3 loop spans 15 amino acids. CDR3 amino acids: CASRGRASTTDTQYF. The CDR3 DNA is TGTGCCAGCAGGGGCAGGGCGTCCACCACAGATACGCAGTATTTT.

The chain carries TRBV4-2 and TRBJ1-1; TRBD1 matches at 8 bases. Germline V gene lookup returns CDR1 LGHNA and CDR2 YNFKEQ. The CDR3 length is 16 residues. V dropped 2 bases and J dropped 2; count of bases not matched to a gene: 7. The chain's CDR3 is CASSQKVGQGNTEAFF. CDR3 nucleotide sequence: TGTGCCAGCAGCCAAAAGGTCGGACAGGGAAACACTGAAGCTTTCTTT.

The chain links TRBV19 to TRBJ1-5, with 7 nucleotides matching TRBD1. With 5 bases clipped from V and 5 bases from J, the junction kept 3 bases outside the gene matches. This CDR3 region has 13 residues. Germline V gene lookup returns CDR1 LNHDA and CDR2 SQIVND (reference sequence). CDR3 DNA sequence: TGTGCCAGTAGTTACAGGGGAGATCAGCCCCAGCATTTT. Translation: CASSYRGDQPQHF.

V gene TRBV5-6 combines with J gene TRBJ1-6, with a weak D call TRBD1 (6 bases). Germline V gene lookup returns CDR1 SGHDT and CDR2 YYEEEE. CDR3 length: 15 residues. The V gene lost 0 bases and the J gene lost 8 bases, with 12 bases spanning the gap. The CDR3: CASSLGAGDYSPLHF. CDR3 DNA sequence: TGTGCCAGCAGCTTGGGGGCAGGGGATTATTCACCCCTCCACTTT. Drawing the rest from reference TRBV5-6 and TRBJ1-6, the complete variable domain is DAGVTQSPTHLIKTRGQQVTLRCSPKSGHDTVSWYQQALGQGPQFIFQYYEEEERQRGNFPDRFSGHQFPNYSSELNVNALLLGDSALYLCASSLGAGDYSPLHFGNGTRLTVT.

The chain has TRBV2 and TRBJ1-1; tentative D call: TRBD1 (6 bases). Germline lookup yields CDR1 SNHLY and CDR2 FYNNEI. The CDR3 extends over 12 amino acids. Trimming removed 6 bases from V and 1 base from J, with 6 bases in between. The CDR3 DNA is TGTGCCAGCAGGGGACAGAACACTGAAGCTTTCTTT. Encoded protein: CASRGQNTEAFF.

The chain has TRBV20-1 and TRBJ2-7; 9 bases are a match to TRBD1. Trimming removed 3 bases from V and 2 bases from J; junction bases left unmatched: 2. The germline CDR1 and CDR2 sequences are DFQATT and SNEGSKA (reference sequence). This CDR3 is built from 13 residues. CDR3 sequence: CSASGQGPYEQYF. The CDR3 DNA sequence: TGCAGTGCTAGTGGACAGGGGCCCTACGAGCAGTACTTC.

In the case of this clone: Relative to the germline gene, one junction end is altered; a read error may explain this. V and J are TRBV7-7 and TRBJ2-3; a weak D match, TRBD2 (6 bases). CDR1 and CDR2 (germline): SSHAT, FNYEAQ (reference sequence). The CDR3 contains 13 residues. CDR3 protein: CASSLARGGTQYF. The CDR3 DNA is TGTGCTAGCAGCTTAGCGCGTGGGGGGACGCAGTATTTT.

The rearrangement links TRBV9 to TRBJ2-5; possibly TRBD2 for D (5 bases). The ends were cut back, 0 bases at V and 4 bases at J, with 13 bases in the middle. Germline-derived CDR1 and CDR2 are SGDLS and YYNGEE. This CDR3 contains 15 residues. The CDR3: CASSVAGSVGETQYF. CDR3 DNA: TGTGCCAGCAGCGTAGCGGGGTCTGTTGGAGAGACCCAGTACTTC.

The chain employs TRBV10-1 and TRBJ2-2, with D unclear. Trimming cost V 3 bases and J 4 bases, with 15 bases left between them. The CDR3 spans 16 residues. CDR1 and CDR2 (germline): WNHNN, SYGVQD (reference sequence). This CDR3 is CASSDRHLSGTGELFF. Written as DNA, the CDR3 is TGCGCCAGCAGTGATAGACACCTCAGTGGCACCGGGGAGCTGTTTTTT.

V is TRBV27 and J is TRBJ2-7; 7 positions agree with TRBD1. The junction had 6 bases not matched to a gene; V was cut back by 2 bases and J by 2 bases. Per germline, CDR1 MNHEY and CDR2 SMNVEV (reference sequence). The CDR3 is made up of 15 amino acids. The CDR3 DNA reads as TGTGCCAGCAGTTTAGGCAGGGGGTACCCCTACGAGCAGTACTTC. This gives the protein CASSLGRGYPYEQYF.

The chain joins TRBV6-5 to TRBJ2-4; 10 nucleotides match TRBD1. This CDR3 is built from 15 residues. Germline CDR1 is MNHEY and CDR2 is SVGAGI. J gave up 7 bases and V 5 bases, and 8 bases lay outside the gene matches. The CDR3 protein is CASSPRGQGTNIQYF. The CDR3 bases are TGTGCCAGCAGTCCCAGGGGACAGGGGACGAACATTCAGTACTTC.

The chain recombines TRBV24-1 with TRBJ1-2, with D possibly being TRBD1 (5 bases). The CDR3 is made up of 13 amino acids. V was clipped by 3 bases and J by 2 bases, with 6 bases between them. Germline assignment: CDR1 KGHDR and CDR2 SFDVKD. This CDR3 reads CATSDDRNYGYTF. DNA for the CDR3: TGTGCCACCAGTGATGACAGAAACTATGGCTACACCTTC.

The CDR3 is CASSFSGKGVAKNIQYF. In DNA form, the CDR3 reads TGTGCCAGCAGTTTCTCGGGGAAGGGAGTAGCCAAAAACATTCAGTACTTC. This rearrangement joins TRBV28 to TRBJ2-4; a weak D match, TRBD2 (5 bases). The CDR3 spans 17 residues. Germline CDR1 and CDR2: MDHEN and SYDVKM. Between the trimmed V and J ends, which lost 3 bases and 0 bases, there was a span of 15 bases.

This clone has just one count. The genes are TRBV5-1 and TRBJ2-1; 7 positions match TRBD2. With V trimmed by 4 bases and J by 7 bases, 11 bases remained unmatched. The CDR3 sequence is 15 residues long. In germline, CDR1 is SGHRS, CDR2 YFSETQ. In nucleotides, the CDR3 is TGCGCCAGCAGCCCCCTGGATGGGGGGGGGAATGAGCAGTTCTTC. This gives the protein CASSPLDGGGNEQFF.

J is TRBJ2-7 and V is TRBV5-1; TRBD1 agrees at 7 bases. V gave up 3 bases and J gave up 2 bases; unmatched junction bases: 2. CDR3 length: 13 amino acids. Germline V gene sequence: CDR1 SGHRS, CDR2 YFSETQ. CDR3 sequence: CASSYDRAYEQYF. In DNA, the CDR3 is TGCGCCAGCAGCTATGACAGGGCCTACGAGCAGTACTTC.